Detailed here is one T cell receptor (beta chain). Antigen: not known. After removal of 4 bases from V and 1 base from J, the junction contained 12 bases not matched to a gene. Germline V lookup: CDR1 SGHRS, CDR2 YFSETQ. This CDR3 is 18 amino acids long. This entry comes from a study of shared clonotypes between healthy human individuals. General study findings and limits: It was observed that roughly 5.4% of naive CD4 clonotypes were shared across a handful of donors.

Here immunoSEQ multiplex PCR was the method, and the copy in TCRdb shows in-frame clones only, minus some. Of 950,000 to 1,300,000 clones detected, under 80% appear once; the ten largest clones hold about 1.5%. The chain joins TRBV5-1 to TRBJ2-7, with 12 bases that match TRBD1. This clonotype originated in a man aged 18 to 29 in good health. The specimen sequenced was memory CD4+ T cells sorted from blood. Regarding subset: CD45RA-negative fraction. CDR3 DNA sequence: TGCGCCAGCAGCGTCCTTCCCGGGACAGGGGGCCAGTCCTACGAGCAGTACTTC. This gives the protein CASSVLPGTGGQSYEQYF.